These T cell receptor beta chains were read from a single sample in a study of response to subunit inactivated influenza vaccine. TCRdb recomputed calls from the RT-PCR reads with MiXCR, one row per CDR3 protein. The sample comprises about 700,000 distinct CDR3 sequences, 12% to 15% of which are singletons, and 7.6% rests with the top ten. The specimen was PBMCs from blood, collected less than 15 days before vaccination. Receptor source: a man aged 45-65 years who received an inactivated influenza vaccine. The CDR3 runs from the conserved cysteine through the conserved F or W. D genes are given only for firm matches. Expanded clones get a size class; other rows say once, few or many, or leave the size out.

d_call: TRBD2
j_call: TRBJ2-5
cdr3_length: 18
clone_size: few
v_call: TRBV7-8
cdr3_aa: CASSLGRLAGVYQETQYF
cdr3_nt: TGTGCCAGCAGCTTAGGTCGACTAGCGGGAGTTTACCAAGAGACCCAGTACTTC

d_call: -
j_call: TRBJ2-5
cdr3_length: 15
clone_size: -
v_call: TRBV5-1
cdr3_aa: CASSLAQGGQETQYF
cdr3_nt: TGCGCCAGCAGCTTGGCCCAGGGGGGGCAAGAGACCCAGTACTTC

d_call: TRBD1
j_call: TRBJ2-5
cdr3_length: 13
clone_size: few
v_call: TRBV6-5
cdr3_aa: CASSYGQGSTQYF
cdr3_nt: TGTGCCAGCAGTTATGGACAGGGCAGTACCCAGTACTTC

d_call: -
j_call: TRBJ2-7
cdr3_length: 13
clone_size: many
v_call: TRBV5-1
cdr3_aa: CASSSEWGYEQYF
cdr3_nt: TGCGCCAGCAGCTCGGAATGGGGATACGAGCAGTACTTC

d_call: -
j_call: TRBJ2-7
cdr3_length: 13
clone_size: few
v_call: TRBV28
cdr3_aa: CASGRGVTYEQYF
cdr3_nt: TGTGCCAGCGGACGCGGGGTAACCTACGAGCAGTACTTC

d_call: -
j_call: TRBJ2-6
cdr3_length: 16
clone_size: -
v_call: TRBV10-3
cdr3_aa: CAIRGKRGDGANVLTF
cdr3_nt: TGTGCCATCAGGGGAAAGAGAGGGGATGGGGCCAACGTCCTGACTTTC

d_call: TRBD2
j_call: TRBJ2-3
cdr3_length: 16
clone_size: -
v_call: TRBV12-3/TRBV12-4
cdr3_aa: CASSLGLAGKGDTQYF
cdr3_nt: TGTGCCAGCAGTTTAGGACTAGCGGGAAAGGGGGATACGCAGTATTTT

d_call: TRBD1
j_call: TRBJ2-7
cdr3_length: 15
clone_size: few
v_call: TRBV9
cdr3_aa: CASSVGTGASYEQYF
cdr3_nt: TGTGCCAGCAGCGTCGGGACAGGGGCCTCCTACGAGCAGTACTTC

d_call: TRBD1
j_call: TRBJ2-2
cdr3_length: 15
clone_size: many
v_call: TRBV5-5
cdr3_aa: CASSWTGENTGELFF
cdr3_nt: TGTGCCAGCAGCTGGACAGGGGAAAACACCGGGGAGCTGTTTTTT

d_call: -
j_call: TRBJ1-1
cdr3_length: 11
clone_size: -
v_call: TRBV6-6
cdr3_aa: CASRSGQEAFF
cdr3_nt: TGTGCCAGCAGAAGCGGACAGGAAGCTTTCTTT

d_call: -
j_call: TRBJ2-4
cdr3_length: 11
clone_size: few
v_call: TRBV20-1
cdr3_aa: CSARDPNIQYF
cdr3_nt: TGCAGTGCTAGAGACCCTAACATTCAGTACTTC

d_call: -
j_call: TRBJ1-6
cdr3_length: 14
clone_size: few
v_call: TRBV3-1
cdr3_aa: CASSQDPTNSPLHF
cdr3_nt: TGTGCCAGCAGCCAAGATCCGACGAATTCACCCCTCCACTTT

d_call: -
j_call: TRBJ2-5
cdr3_length: 14
clone_size: many
v_call: TRBV12-3/TRBV12-4
cdr3_aa: CASTGEGVGKTQYF
cdr3_nt: TGTGCCAGCACCGGAGAAGGAGTTGGGAAGACCCAGTACTTC

d_call: -
j_call: TRBJ1-5
cdr3_length: 15
clone_size: few
v_call: TRBV20-1
cdr3_aa: CSARDPRGSNQPQHF
cdr3_nt: TGCAGTGCTAGAGACCCCAGGGGTAGCAATCAGCCCCAGCATTTT

d_call: -
j_call: TRBJ2-7
cdr3_length: 13
clone_size: few
v_call: TRBV20-1
cdr3_aa: CSATGEETYEQYF
cdr3_nt: TGCAGTGCTACAGGGGAAGAGACCTACGAGCAGTACTTC

d_call: TRBD1
j_call: TRBJ1-2
cdr3_length: 12
clone_size: -
v_call: TRBV20-1
cdr3_aa: CSAVGHRGGYTF
cdr3_nt: TGCAGTGCCGTTGGCCACAGGGGTGGCTACACCTTC

d_call: -
j_call: TRBJ1-2
cdr3_length: 13
clone_size: -
v_call: TRBV27
cdr3_aa: CASSLTNDYGYTF
cdr3_nt: TGTGCCAGCAGTTTGACGAACGACTATGGCTACACCTTC

d_call: -
j_call: TRBJ1-4
cdr3_length: 15
clone_size: -
v_call: TRBV7-2
cdr3_aa: CASSFNSATNEKLFF
cdr3_nt: TGTGCCAGCAGCTTTAACAGTGCAACTAATGAAAAACTGTTTTTT

d_call: -
j_call: TRBJ2-4
cdr3_length: 13
clone_size: -
v_call: TRBV3-1
cdr3_aa: CASSQGGQNIQYF
cdr3_nt: TGTGCCAGCAGCCAAGGCGGGCAAAACATTCAGTACTTC

d_call: -
j_call: TRBJ2-2
cdr3_length: 12
clone_size: -
v_call: TRBV12-3/TRBV12-4
cdr3_aa: CASRDPTGELFF
cdr3_nt: TGTGCCAGCAGAGACCCCACCGGGGAGCTGTTTTTT

d_call: TRBD2
j_call: TRBJ2-2
cdr3_length: 18
clone_size: -
v_call: TRBV7-7
cdr3_aa: CASSSGIAGGPNTGELFF
cdr3_nt: TGTGCTAGCAGCTCCGGGATAGCGGGGGGGCCCAACACCGGGGAGCTGTTTTTT

d_call: TRBD2
j_call: TRBJ2-1
cdr3_length: 16
clone_size: few
v_call: TRBV20-1
cdr3_aa: CSARDLGTSGWTEQFF
cdr3_nt: TGCAGTGCTAGAGATTTAGGGACTAGTGGCTGGACTGAGCAGTTCTTC

d_call: -
j_call: TRBJ1-1
cdr3_length: 14
clone_size: few
v_call: TRBV10-3
cdr3_aa: CAISESKQGLEAFF
cdr3_nt: TGTGCCATCAGTGAGTCCAAACAGGGTCTTGAAGCTTTCTTT

d_call: TRBD1
j_call: TRBJ2-7
cdr3_length: 15
clone_size: many
v_call: TRBV7-2
cdr3_aa: CASSPRTGRSYEQYF
cdr3_nt: TGTGCCAGCAGCCCAAGGACAGGCCGCTCCTACGAGCAGTACTTC

d_call: -
j_call: TRBJ2-3
cdr3_length: 16
clone_size: many
v_call: TRBV24-1
cdr3_aa: CATSDGTYLRTDTQYF
cdr3_nt: TGTGCCACCAGTGATGGGACTTACCTACGGACAGATACGCAGTATTTT

d_call: -
j_call: TRBJ2-5
cdr3_length: 13
clone_size: -
v_call: TRBV6-2/TRBV6-3
cdr3_aa: CASKQQGGETQYF
cdr3_nt: TGTGCCAGCAAACAACAGGGTGGGGAGACCCAGTACTTC

d_call: TRBD2
j_call: TRBJ2-1
cdr3_length: 19
clone_size: few
v_call: TRBV14
cdr3_aa: CASSQELRLAGIMQAEQFF
cdr3_nt: TGTGCCAGCAGCCAAGAATTACGGCTAGCGGGGATAATGCAGGCTGAGCAGTTCTTC

d_call: -
j_call: TRBJ1-1
cdr3_length: 15
clone_size: -
v_call: TRBV12-3/TRBV12-4
cdr3_aa: CASPVWAGLNTEAFF
cdr3_nt: TGTGCCAGTCCAGTTTGGGCCGGTTTGAACACTGAAGCTTTCTTT

d_call: -
j_call: TRBJ2-7
cdr3_length: 14
clone_size: -
v_call: TRBV7-2
cdr3_aa: CASSLDPGSVEQYF
cdr3_nt: TGTGCCAGCAGCTTAGATCCGGGATCGGTCGAGCAGTACTTC

d_call: -
j_call: TRBJ2-1
cdr3_length: 12
clone_size: -
v_call: TRBV29-1
cdr3_aa: CSVELRPNEQFF
cdr3_nt: TGCAGCGTTGAGTTGAGGCCCAATGAGCAGTTCTTC

d_call: -
j_call: TRBJ2-6
cdr3_length: 15
clone_size: many
v_call: TRBV12-3/TRBV12-4
cdr3_aa: CASTPGASGANVLTF
cdr3_nt: TGTGCCAGCACCCCCGGGGCCTCTGGGGCCAACGTCCTGACTTTC

d_call: -
j_call: TRBJ1-6
cdr3_length: 14
clone_size: many
v_call: TRBV4-3
cdr3_aa: CASSPTWRTSPLHF
cdr3_nt: TGCGCCAGCAGTCCAACTTGGAGAACTTCACCCCTCCACTTT

d_call: -
j_call: TRBJ2-1
cdr3_length: 13
clone_size: -
v_call: TRBV19
cdr3_aa: CASSMNTYNEQFF
cdr3_nt: TGTGCCAGTAGTATGAATACCTACAATGAGCAGTTCTTC

d_call: -
j_call: TRBJ1-5
cdr3_length: 12
clone_size: few
v_call: TRBV20-1
cdr3_aa: CSAVDTNQPQHF
cdr3_nt: TGCAGTGCTGTAGACACGAATCAGCCCCAGCATTTT

d_call: -
j_call: TRBJ2-3
cdr3_length: 15
clone_size: few
v_call: TRBV5-1
cdr3_aa: CASSAFQSNGDTQYF
cdr3_nt: TGCGCCAGCTCAGCTTTTCAATCAAACGGAGATACGCAGTATTTT

d_call: -
j_call: TRBJ2-5
cdr3_length: 15
clone_size: -
v_call: TRBV24-1
cdr3_aa: CATSDLGRGEETQYF
cdr3_nt: TGTGCCACCAGTGATTTGGGCAGGGGGGAAGAGACCCAGTACTTC

d_call: TRBD2
j_call: TRBJ2-2
cdr3_length: 15
clone_size: -
v_call: TRBV12-3/TRBV12-4
cdr3_aa: CASSLLAGNTGELFF
cdr3_nt: TGTGCCAGCAGTTTACTAGCGGGGAACACCGGGGAGCTGTTTTTT

d_call: TRBD2
j_call: TRBJ2-1
cdr3_length: 15
clone_size: -
v_call: TRBV29-1
cdr3_aa: CSVNLAGGPYNEQFF
cdr3_nt: TGCAGCGTTAACCTAGCGGGAGGACCATACAATGAGCAGTTCTTC

d_call: -
j_call: TRBJ2-1
cdr3_length: 13
clone_size: once
v_call: TRBV4-3
cdr3_aa: CASRIRVYNEQFF
cdr3_nt: TGCGCCAGCCGTATCAGGGTTTACAATGAGCAGTTCTTC

d_call: -
j_call: TRBJ1-1
cdr3_length: 15
clone_size: -
v_call: TRBV6-1
cdr3_aa: CAITKGGNLGTEAFF
cdr3_nt: TGTGCCATCACGAAGGGGGGAAACCTGGGGACTGAAGCTTTCTTT

d_call: -
j_call: TRBJ2-1
cdr3_length: 15
clone_size: few
v_call: TRBV20-1
cdr3_aa: CSARRPRGIYNEQFF
cdr3_nt: TGCAGTGCTAGACGACCCCGGGGTATTTACAATGAGCAGTTCTTC

d_call: TRBD1
j_call: TRBJ2-1
cdr3_length: 15
clone_size: few
v_call: TRBV12-3/TRBV12-4
cdr3_aa: CASNGDRGRSGEQFF
cdr3_nt: TGTGCCAGCAACGGGGACAGGGGGCGATCAGGTGAGCAGTTCTTC

d_call: -
j_call: TRBJ2-7
cdr3_length: 15
clone_size: once
v_call: TRBV28
cdr3_aa: CASSFEPRSGYEQYF
cdr3_nt: TGTGCCAGCAGTTTTGAACCCCGATCGGGGTACGAGCAGTACTTC

d_call: TRBD1
j_call: TRBJ2-7
cdr3_length: 14
clone_size: few
v_call: TRBV20-1
cdr3_aa: CSARAGQGSYEQYF
cdr3_nt: TGCAGTGCTAGGGCGGGACAGGGCTCCTACGAGCAGTACTTC

d_call: TRBD2
j_call: TRBJ2-3
cdr3_length: 19
clone_size: few
v_call: TRBV28
cdr3_aa: CASRGTGTSGSKVTDTQYF
cdr3_nt: TGTGCCAGCAGGGGGACCGGGACTAGCGGGAGCAAAGTCACAGATACGCAGTATTTT

d_call: TRBD1
j_call: TRBJ2-7
cdr3_length: 13
clone_size: few
v_call: TRBV20-1
cdr3_aa: CSAPRQGSYEQYF
cdr3_nt: TGCAGTGCTCCCCGACAGGGTTCCTACGAGCAGTACTTC